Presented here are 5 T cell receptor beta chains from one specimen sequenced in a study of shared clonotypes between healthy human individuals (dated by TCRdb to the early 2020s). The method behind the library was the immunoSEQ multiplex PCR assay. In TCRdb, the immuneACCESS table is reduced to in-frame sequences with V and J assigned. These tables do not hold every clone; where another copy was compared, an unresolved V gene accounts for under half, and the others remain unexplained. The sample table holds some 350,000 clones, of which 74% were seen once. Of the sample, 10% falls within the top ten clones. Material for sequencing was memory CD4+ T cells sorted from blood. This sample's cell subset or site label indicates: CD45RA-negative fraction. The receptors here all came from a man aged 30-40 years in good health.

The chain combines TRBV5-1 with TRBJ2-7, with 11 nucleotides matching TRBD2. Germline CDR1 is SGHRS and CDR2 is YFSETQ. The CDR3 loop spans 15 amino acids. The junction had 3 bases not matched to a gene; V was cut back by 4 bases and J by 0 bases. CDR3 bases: TGCGCCAGCAGCCGGACTAGCGGGCTCTCCTACGAGCAGTACTTC. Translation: CASSRTSGLSYEQYF.

This CDR3 reads CAISESSRAGNTIYF. The CDR3, as DNA: TGTGCCATCAGTGAGTCTTCGAGGGCAGGAAACACCATATATTTT. V and J are TRBV10-3 and TRBJ1-3; D not resolved. The V end lost 0 bases, the J end lost 4 bases, and 10 bases lay between the germline ends. Per germline, CDR1 ENHRY and CDR2 SYGVKD. The CDR3 has 15 amino acids.

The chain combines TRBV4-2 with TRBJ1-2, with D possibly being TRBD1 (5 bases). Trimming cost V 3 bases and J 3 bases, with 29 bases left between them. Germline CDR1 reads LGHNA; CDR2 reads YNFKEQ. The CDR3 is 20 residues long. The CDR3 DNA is TGTGCCAGCAGCCACCCTCGGGGATCAGTAAACGATGGGGGATACTATGGCTACACCTTC. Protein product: CASSHPRGSVNDGGYYGYTF.

CDR3 residues: CASSLGLGNTIYF. CDR3 nucleotides: TGTGCCAGCAGCTTAGGCCTGGGAAACACCATATATTTT. The gene calls are TRBV7-2 and TRBJ1-3; D gene unclear. Germline values: CDR1 SGHTA, CDR2 FQGNSA. The CDR3 covers 13 residues. Trimming pared 1 base from V and 4 bases from J, leaving 5 bases between.

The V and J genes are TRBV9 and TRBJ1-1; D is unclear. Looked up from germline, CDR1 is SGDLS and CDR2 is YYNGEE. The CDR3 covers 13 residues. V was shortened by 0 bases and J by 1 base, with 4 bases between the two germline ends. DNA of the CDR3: TGTGCCAGCAGCGTAGAGGGGAACACTGAAGCTTTCTTT. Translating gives CASSVEGNTEAFF.